This record covers a single T cell receptor beta chain. Its target is not known. The germline V gene encodes CDR1 SEHNR and CDR2 FQNEAQ (reference sequence). Trimming left V 6 bases short and J 7 bases short, with 4 bases between. The CDR3 spans 10 residues. This specimen belongs to a study of CD8 T cells in ankylosing spondylitis. Overall study findings and caveats: Apparently characteristic of ankylosing spondylitis blood was a TCR beta motif (about eight highly homologous variants).

TCRdb independently ran MiXCR on the 5' RACE reads; one entry per CDR3 protein. The data show 250,000 or so distinct CDR3 sequences, 15% to 20% seen once. Sequenced material: blood, either unsorted or a sorted T cell fraction (not recorded which). This sequence originates from a male donor with ankylosing spondylitis or in good health (not recorded which). The chain employs TRBV7-9 and TRBJ2-1; D remains unclear. CDR3 region: CASSWNEQFF. The CDR3 DNA reads as TGTGCCAGCAGTTGGAATGAGCAGTTCTTC.